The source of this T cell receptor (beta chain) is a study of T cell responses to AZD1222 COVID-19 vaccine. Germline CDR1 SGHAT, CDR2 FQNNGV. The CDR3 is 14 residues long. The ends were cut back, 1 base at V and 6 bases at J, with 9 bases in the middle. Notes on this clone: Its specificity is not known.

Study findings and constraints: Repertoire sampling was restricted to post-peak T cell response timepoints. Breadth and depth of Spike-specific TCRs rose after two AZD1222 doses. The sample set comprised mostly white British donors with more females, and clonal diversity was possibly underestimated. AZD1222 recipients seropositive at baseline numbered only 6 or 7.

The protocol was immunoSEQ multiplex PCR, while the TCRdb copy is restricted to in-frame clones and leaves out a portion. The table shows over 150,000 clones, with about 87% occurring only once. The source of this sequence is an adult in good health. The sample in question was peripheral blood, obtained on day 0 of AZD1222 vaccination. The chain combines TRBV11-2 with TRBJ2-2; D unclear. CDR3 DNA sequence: TGTGCCAGCAGCTTAGCCAGTTCTTCCGGGGAGCTGTTTTTT. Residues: CASSLASSSGELFF.